The 23 T cell receptor beta chains in this list originate from one sample, sequenced in a study of shared clonotypes between healthy human individuals. Assay: immunoSEQ multiplex PCR; the TCRdb copy retains only in-frame clones and omits some. There are around 2.5 million clones in the sample; roughly 93% occur only once, and 0.36% lies in the top ten. Sequencing was performed on naive CD4+ T cells from PBMCs. Stated subset: CD45RA+ positively selected. Every receptor here comes from a man younger than 30 in good health. Some clones in this sample may be carry-over from other donors' samples.

The gene calls are TRBV5-1 and TRBJ2-1; D might be TRBD2 (6 bases). Trimming cost V 2 bases and J 4 bases, with 10 bases left between them. CDR3 length: 14 residues. Germline assignment: CDR1 SGHRS and CDR2 YFSETQ. The CDR3 DNA sequence: TGCGCCAGCAGCTTCCGGCGGGGATACAATGAGCAGTTCTTC. Encoded protein: CASSFRRGYNEQFF.

V usage is TRBV5-1 and J usage is TRBJ1-1; D gene uncertain. CDR1 and CDR2 from the germline V gene are SGHRS and YFSETQ. V lost 4 bases and J 8 bases, leaving 18 bases between the germline ends. This CDR3 comprises 14 residues. CDR3 DNA: TGCGCCAGCAGCCGCAGCCCTCAGGACGCAGAAGCTTTCTTT. It translates to CASSRSPQDAEAFF.

V and J are TRBV5-1 and TRBJ2-7, with D possibly TRBD1 on 6 matching bases. The CDR3 length is 14 residues. The V gene's germline CDR1 is SGHRS and CDR2 YFSETQ. Trimming left V 4 bases short and J 2 bases short, with 13 bases between. The CDR3 is CASSPGQTTYEQYF. Here the CDR3 DNA reads TGCGCCAGCAGCCCCGGACAGACCACCTACGAGCAGTACTTC.

The chain employs TRBV2 and TRBJ1-1, with no clear D. V lost 1 base to trimming and J lost 10 bases, with 10 bases between them. CDR1 is SNHLY and CDR2 is FYNNEI in the germline V gene. CDR3 length: 12 residues. This CDR3 is CASSEVRVRAFF. In DNA form, the CDR3 reads TGTGCCAGCAGTGAAGTGAGGGTTCGAGCTTTCTTT.

The chain is built from TRBV4-2 and TRBJ2-2; D ambiguous. The CDR3 is made up of 16 amino acids. Germline V CDR1 and CDR2: LGHNA, YNFKEQ. V lost 7 bases and J 0 bases, leaving 15 bases between the germline ends. DNA for the CDR3: TGTGCCAGCACCTATAGGTCGACGACGAACACCGGGGAGCTGTTTTTT. Its translation: CASTYRSTTNTGELFF.

The chain combines TRBV15 with TRBJ2-3; TRBD2 matches 12 bases. J gave up 0 bases and V 3 bases, and 19 bases lay outside the gene matches. The CDR3 has 22 amino acids. Germline V gene data show CDR1 as LNHNV and CDR2 as YYDKDF (reference sequence). The CDR3 DNA reads TGTGCCACCAGCAGTTCTATCGGACGGCCGACTAGCGGGAGTTGGAGCACAGATACGCAGTATTTT. Its protein product is CATSSSIGRPTSGSWSTDTQYF.

J is TRBJ2-1 and V is TRBV28; 7 bases line up with TRBD2. The CDR3 consists of 14 residues. CDR1 and CDR2 from the germline V gene are MDHEN and SYDVKM. V lost 10 bases, J lost 4 bases, and 10 bases stayed unmatched. The DNA for the CDR3 is TGTGCCACCTCATGGGAGGGAGATTACAATGAGCAGTTCTTC. Amino acids: CATSWEGDYNEQFF.

This chain uses TRBV6-1 with TRBJ1-2; D not resolved. This CDR3 has 14 residues. Per germline, CDR1 MNHNS and CDR2 SASEGT. Trimming cost V 6 bases and J 0 bases, with 11 bases left between them. CDR3 nucleotide sequence: TGTGCCAGCAGCCGCCGGCAGTCTAACTATGGCTACACCTTC. Translating it yields CASSRRQSNYGYTF.

This sequence joins TRBV5-4 and TRBJ2-3; 10 nucleotides match TRBD2. The junction had 11 bases not matched to a gene; V was cut back by 5 bases and J by 2 bases. The V gene's germline CDR1 is SGHNT and CDR2 YYREEE (reference sequence). The CDR3 consists of 17 residues. CDR3 coding DNA: TGTGCCAGCAGTAGACGACTAGCGGGCGTACTCACAGATACGCAGTATTTT. Protein: CASSRRLAGVLTDTQYF.

The chain links TRBV7-2 to TRBJ2-7; D is possibly TRBD2 (6 bases). Germline CDR1 reads SGHTA; CDR2 reads FQGNSA. The V and J ends lost 5 bases and 2 bases respectively, with 13 bases between them. CDR3 length equals 14 residues. The CDR3 nucleotides are TGTGCCAGCAGCCTGCTAGCGCGGGCCTACGAGCAGTACTTC. Protein product: CASSLLARAYEQYF. Full variable domain (outside the CDR3, taken from reference TRBV7-2 and TRBJ2-7): GAGVSQSPSNKVTEKGKDVELRCDPISGHTALYWYRQSLGQGLEFLIYFQGNSAPDKSGLPSDRFSAERTGGSVSTLTIQRTQQEDSAVYLCASSLLARAYEQYFGPGTRLTVT.

V gene TRBV5-1 combines with J gene TRBJ2-5; 8 positions agree with TRBD2. With V trimmed by 1 base and J by 5 bases, 4 bases remained unmatched. This CDR3 is built from 14 residues. CDR1 is SGHRS and CDR2 is YFSETQ in the germline V gene. Here the CDR3 DNA reads TGCGCCAGCAGCTTGATCGGCGGGAGGGAGACCCAGTACTTC. Its translation: CASSLIGGRETQYF.

This sequence joins TRBV27 and TRBJ2-1; D is uncertain. This CDR3 has 14 amino acids. Germline CDR1 is MNHEY and CDR2 is SMNVEV (reference sequence). V shed 6 bases and J shed 1 base, with 10 bases lying between them. CDR3 in DNA: TGTGCCAGCAGCACTCCCCGGTCCTACAATGAGCAGTTCTTC. This gives the protein CASSTPRSYNEQFF.

The CDR3: CSVEVRGRNTEAFF. Written as DNA, the CDR3 is TGCAGCGTTGAGGTACGGGGGCGAAACACTGAAGCTTTCTTT. The V call is TRBV29-1, the J call TRBJ1-1; D may be TRBD1 (6 bases). The V end was cut by 3 bases, the J end by 2 bases, with 13 bases between. The CDR3 consists of 14 residues. Germline V lookup: CDR1 SQVTM, CDR2 ANQGSEA.

The chain recombines TRBV5-1 with TRBJ2-5; 9 bases align to TRBD1. The germline V gene encodes CDR1 SGHRS and CDR2 YFSETQ. With V trimmed by 4 bases and J by 5 bases, 6 bases remained unmatched. The CDR3 covers 14 residues. The CDR3 DNA reads as TGCGCCAGCAGCAAGGACAGGGGAGGGGAGACCCAGTACTTC. Its protein product is CASSKDRGGETQYF.

Concerning this clone: This specimen includes other DNA sequences encoding the same CDR3. CDR3 protein: CASSQERETQYF. The CDR3 nucleotides are TGTGCCAGCAGCCAAGAGCGGGAAACCCAGTACTTC. The V gene is TRBV4-2, the J gene TRBJ2-5; TRBD2 might be the D (6 bases). V lost 0 bases, J lost 8 bases, and 7 bases lay in between. In germline, CDR1 is LGHNA, CDR2 YNFKEQ. The CDR3 is made up of 12 amino acids.

This rearrangement joins TRBV20-1 to TRBJ2-7; a possible D gene is TRBD2 (5 bases). Deletions cut 8 bases from V and 7 bases from J, with 12 bases between. Germline CDR1 is DFQATT and CDR2 is SNEGSKA (reference sequence). The CDR3 is made up of 10 amino acids. This CDR3 is CSLHPGEQYF. The CDR3 nucleotides read TGCAGTCTCCATCCGGGAGAGCAGTACTTC.

The chain is built from TRBV2 and TRBJ1-5, with TRBD1 matching over 8 bases. This CDR3 region has 15 residues. Germline V gene sequence: CDR1 SNHLY, CDR2 FYNNEI. Trimming removed 6 bases from V and 7 bases from J; junction bases left unmatched: 11. The CDR3 bases are TGTGCCAGCAGCTCCAGGACAGGGTCCGGCCAGCCCCAGCATTTT. Translation gives CASSSRTGSGQPQHF.

Regarding this clone: This sample also contains other DNA sequences that code for the same CDR3. This rearrangement joins TRBV2 to TRBJ2-1; D is ambiguous. Trimming took off 4 bases at V and 6 bases at J, with 4 bases between the two ends. The CDR3 loop spans 11 amino acids. Germline V gene sequence: CDR1 SNHLY, CDR2 FYNNEI. CDR3 region: CASSVLNEQFF. The CDR3 DNA reads TGTGCCAGCAGTGTCCTCAATGAGCAGTTCTTC.

The chain combines TRBV4-2 with TRBJ2-5; no clear D gene. The CDR3 runs to 15 residues. The germline gives CDR1 LGHNA, CDR2 YNFKEQ. V lost 4 bases to trimming and J lost 3 bases, with 15 bases between them. The CDR3 spells CASSLNPGAEETQYF. The CDR3 DNA sequence: TGTGCCAGCAGCCTCAACCCCGGTGCAGAAGAGACCCAGTACTTC.

V is TRBV6-6 and J is TRBJ2-7; unclear D gene. The CDR3 covers 14 residues. Germline V CDR1 and CDR2: MNHNY, SVGAGI (reference sequence). V dropped 6 bases and J dropped 6 bases, with 18 bases sitting between them. CDR3 loop: CASSRDPIWGEQYF. DNA of the CDR3: TGTGCCAGCAGCCGCGACCCAATTTGGGGCGAGCAGTACTTC.

The V and J genes are TRBV7-8 and TRBJ2-1, with D possibly being TRBD2 (6 bases). V was trimmed by 3 bases and J by 7 bases, leaving 16 bases between them. The V gene's germline CDR1 is SGHVS and CDR2 FQNEAQ. The CDR3 covers 15 residues. CDR3 loop: CASSFLAGTGNEQFF. The CDR3 DNA sequence: TGTGCCAGCAGCTTTCTGGCGGGAACGGGGAATGAGCAGTTCTTC.

The chain has TRBV18 and TRBJ2-7; a weak D match, TRBD2 (6 bases). Germline V gene sequence: CDR1 KGHSH, CDR2 LQKENI. Deletions cut 3 bases from V and 7 bases from J, with 19 bases between. CDR3 length: 15 amino acids. CDR3 in amino acids: CASSPRDLAAEEQYF. CDR3 DNA: TGTGCCAGCTCACCCCGGGACTTAGCAGCCGAGGAGCAGTACTTC.

This clone showed up just once. V and J are TRBV7-9 and TRBJ2-1; 9 bases are a match to TRBD1. The CDR3 extends over 15 amino acids. Germline-derived CDR1 and CDR2 are SEHNR and FQNEAQ (reference sequence). V gave up 5 bases and J gave up 4 bases; unmatched junction bases: 6. The CDR3 spells CASSQGQGGYNEQFF. The CDR3 DNA reads TGTGCCAGCAGCCAGGGACAGGGAGGGTACAATGAGCAGTTCTTC.